These 27 T cell receptor beta chains originate from one sample sequenced in a study of blood T cells in healthy people across ages. The authors ran a second PCR of about 7 to 11 cycles using a sample-barcoded 5' primer and a J-beta primer mix. TCRdb recomputed calls from the 5' RACE reads with MiXCR, one row per CDR3 protein. This table holds fewer than 900,000 distinct CDR3 sequences, roughly 41% found once. Sequenced: blood. Receptors were obtained from a woman aged 55-69 years in good health.

Remarks on this clonotype: One base away lies a much larger clone, so this may be a sequencing read error. The chain links TRBV7-2 to TRBJ2-2; 10 bases fit TRBD2. Germline CDR1 SGHTA, CDR2 FQGNSA. The CDR3 covers 18 residues. The V segment lost 5 bases and the J segment 4 bases; nucleotides outside the gene matches: 13. The CDR3 region has the DNA TGTGCCAGCAGCCTTACCGCAGCGGGAGGGTCGGGCACCGGGGAGCTGTTTTTT. As protein: CASSLTAAGGSGTGELFF.

Concerning this clonotype: Germline and junction disagree at one end, which may indicate a read error. The V gene is TRBV28, the J gene TRBJ2-5; 8 bases map to TRBD2. The CDR3 totals 11 residues. The germline gives CDR1 MDHEN, CDR2 SYDVKM. The CDR3 spells CACSQGLESYF. The CDR3 DNA follows: TGTGCCTGCAGCCAGGGACTAGAGTCGTACTTC.

This clonotype occurred a few times. The chain couples TRBV6-6 to TRBJ1-6; D possibly corresponds to TRBD1 (6 bases). Germline-derived CDR1 and CDR2 are MNHNY and SVGAGI (reference sequence). Trimming pared 5 bases from V and 7 bases from J, leaving 12 bases between. The CDR3 sequence is 14 residues long. Written as DNA, the CDR3 is TGTGCCAGCAGTCACCGGGACACAAATTCACCCCTCCACTTT. Protein: CASSHRDTNSPLHF.

In this sample, this clonotype turned up a few times. This chain uses TRBV7-6 with TRBJ2-1; D call uncertain. Per the germline V gene, CDR1 is SGHVS and CDR2 is FNYEAQ. The CDR3 has 14 residues. Trimming removed 6 bases at V and 5 bases at J, with 14 bases between. CDR3 protein: CASSLVGRDNEQFF. Written as DNA, the CDR3 is TGTGCCAGCAGTCTAGTCGGAAGAGACAATGAGCAGTTCTTC.

This clonotype is a singleton in its sample. The chain couples TRBV30 to TRBJ2-4; D might be TRBD2 (6 bases). Trimming stripped 2 bases from V and 8 bases from J, with 19 bases between. The CDR3 has 15 amino acids. Germline V gives CDR1 GTSNPN, CDR2 SVGIG (reference sequence). The CDR3 sequence is CAWSRGGGDGDIQYF. CDR3 nucleotide sequence: TGTGCCTGGAGTCGAGGAGGAGGGGATGGCGACATTCAGTACTTC.

This chain uses TRBV12-3 or TRBV12-4 with TRBJ2-3, with 7 bases aligning to TRBD2. V lost 3 bases and J lost 4; bases outside the gene matches: 7. CDR3 length equals 15 residues. The CDR3 protein is CASSLAGRAADTQYF. For the CDR3, the DNA is TGTGCCAGCAGTTTGGCAGGGAGGGCGGCAGATACGCAGTATTTT.

This clonotype was observed once. This chain uses TRBV23-1 with TRBJ1-6; D possibly corresponds to TRBD1 (5 bases). TRBV23-1 is an ORF for which the function is uncertain. This CDR3 is 16 amino acids long. V dropped 2 bases and J dropped 3 bases, with 11 bases sitting between them. CDR3 sequence reads: CASSQHGGFYNSPLHF. The CDR3 nucleotides read TGCGCCAGCAGTCAACATGGGGGGTTCTATAATTCACCCCTCCACTTT.

The J gene is TRBJ2-7, the V gene TRBV9, with D maybe TRBD2 (5 bases). There are 16 residues in the CDR3. V was cut by 4 bases and J by 1 base, with 18 bases left in between. CDR1 is SGDLS and CDR2 is YYNGEE in the germline V gene. The CDR3 protein is CASSLGEGPHSYEQYF. Written as DNA, the CDR3 is TGTGCCAGCAGCCTGGGCGAGGGTCCGCATTCCTACGAGCAGTACTTC.

V usage is TRBV27 and J usage is TRBJ2-5, with 10 bases matching TRBD2. CDR1 and CDR2 from the germline V gene are MNHEY and SMNVEV (reference sequence). This CDR3 region has 15 residues. V lost 4 bases, J lost 4 bases, and 6 bases stayed unmatched. The CDR3 DNA reads as TGTGCCAGCAGTTGGGCTAGCGGGAGCCCAGAGACCCAGTACTTC. Amino acids: CASSWASGSPETQYF.

Only a few counts were recorded for this clonotype. The V and J genes are TRBV20-1 and TRBJ1-2, with a possible D match to TRBD1 (5 bases). Germline CDR1 DFQATT, CDR2 SNEGSKA (reference sequence). The V end lost 6 bases, the J end lost 8 bases, and 10 bases lay between the germline ends. This CDR3 is 10 amino acids long. The CDR3 region is CSARQYGYTF. CDR3 in DNA: TGCAGTGCGAGACAGTACGGCTACACCTTC.

The rearrangement links TRBV20-1 to TRBJ2-4; 10 positions match TRBD2. The CDR3 has 17 amino acids. Germline V CDR1 and CDR2: DFQATT, SNEGSKA (reference sequence). V was pared by 1 base and J by 7 bases, with 13 bases of the junction left unmatched. The CDR3 sequence is CSARGEAGGPYLNIQYF. The DNA for the CDR3 is TGCAGTGCTAGAGGCGAAGCGGGAGGGCCCTATTTGAACATTCAGTACTTC.

The rearrangement uses TRBV9 and TRBJ2-1; 11 bases are a match to TRBD2. The CDR3 has 17 residues. Germline CDR1 is SGDLS and CDR2 is YYNGEE. The ends lost 0 bases at V and 4 bases at J; junction bases unmatched: 6. The CDR3 DNA sequence: TGTGCCAGCAGCGTAGTAGGGACTAGCGGACTTTACAATGAGCAGTTCTTC. Translating it yields CASSVVGTSGLYNEQFF.

This clonotype appeared a few times. The CDR3 region is CASSLAGSRTDTQYF. For the CDR3, the DNA is TGCGCCAGCAGCTTGGCGGGGAGTCGGACAGATACGCAGTATTTT. V is TRBV5-1 and J is TRBJ2-3, with D maybe TRBD2 (5 bases). From germline, CDR1 is SGHRS and CDR2 YFSETQ. This CDR3 is built from 15 residues. V was clipped by 0 bases and J by 3 bases, with 11 bases between them.

The chain combines TRBV7-2 with TRBJ2-1, with 14 bases matching TRBD2. The CDR3 runs to 16 residues. V lost 5 bases to trimming and J lost 6 bases; unmatched junction nucleotides: 6. Per the germline V gene, CDR1 is SGHTA and CDR2 is FQGNSA. In nucleotides, the CDR3 is TGTGCCAGCAGCCCTAGGGGGACTAGCGGGAGCAATGAGCAGTTCTTC. It codes for CASSPRGTSGSNEQFF.

This chain links TRBV9 with TRBJ1-2; 8 nucleotides line up with TRBD1. V lost 3 bases, J lost 5 bases, and 9 bases stayed unmatched. The CDR3 length is 15 residues. Germline V gives CDR1 SGDLS, CDR2 YYNGEE. CDR3 sequence (DNA): TGTGCCAGCAGCGCCACAGACAGGGGCATATATGGCTACACCTTC. Translating it yields CASSATDRGIYGYTF.

This clonotype was picked up a small number of times. CDR3 coding DNA: TGTGCCAGCAGTTCCATTCTCAGGGGGACCTATGGCTACACCTTC. As protein: CASSSILRGTYGYTF. The chain couples TRBV6-2 or TRBV6-3 to TRBJ1-2, with TRBD1 matching 7 bases. Looked up from germline, CDR1 is MNHEY and CDR2 is SVGEGT. The CDR3 has 15 amino acids. V lost 4 bases and J lost 4; bases outside the gene matches: 9.

This sequence joins TRBV29-1 and TRBJ1-1, with unresolved D. Trimming took 4 bases from V and 3 from J, leaving 6 bases between them. The CDR3 has 11 amino acids. CDR1 SQVTM and CDR2 ANQGSEA come from the germline V gene. The CDR3 bases are TGCAGCGTTGGTTTAGACACTGAAGCTTTCTTT. This codes for CSVGLDTEAFF.

This clonotype was detected only a few times. This rearrangement joins TRBV2 to TRBJ1-5; no definite D call. CDR3 length: 15 amino acids. Germline CDR1 reads SNHLY; CDR2 reads FYNNEI. Trimming pared 6 bases from V and 2 bases from J, leaving 14 bases between. This CDR3 reads CASREQSVGNQPQHF. The CDR3 nucleotides read TGTGCCAGCAGGGAACAGTCAGTAGGCAATCAGCCCCAGCATTTT. Using reference TRBV2 and TRBJ1-5 for the parts outside the CDR3, the full variable domain is EPEVTQTPSHQVTQMGQEVILRCVPISNHLYFYWYRQILGQKVEFLVSFYNNEISEKSEIFDDQFSVERPDGSNFTLKIRSTKLEDSAMYFCASREQSVGNQPQHFGDGTRLSIL.

This clonotype appeared many times. The junction differs from germline at one of its ends, possibly a read error. This chain links TRBV5-1 with TRBJ2-7; no reliable D call. The CDR3 totals 11 residues. Germline values: CDR1 SGHRS, CDR2 YFSETQ. The CDR3 sequence is CASSLNYEQYF. The CDR3 DNA is TGTGCCAGCAGTTTAAACTACGAGCAGTACTTC.

At least ten counts were recorded for this clonotype. This chain joins TRBV10-3 and TRBJ1-1, with 8 bases aligning to TRBD1. Germline loops: CDR1 ENHRY, CDR2 SYGVKD. J lost 5 bases, V lost 6 bases, and 8 bases had no gene match. There are 14 residues in the CDR3. This CDR3 is CAISGQGAKTEAFF. DNA of the CDR3: TGTGCCATCAGCGGCCAGGGGGCGAAGACTGAAGCTTTCTTT.

A few counts support this clonotype. The rearrangement uses TRBV27 and TRBJ2-7; tentative D call: TRBD1 (6 bases). Per germline, CDR1 MNHEY and CDR2 SMNVEV (reference sequence). Trimming left V 8 bases short and J 0 bases short, with 17 bases between. This CDR3 comprises 15 residues. The CDR3 sequence is CASSADSRFSYEQYF. The CDR3 DNA reads TGTGCCAGCTCTGCGGACAGTCGTTTCTCCTACGAGCAGTACTTC.

The rearrangement joins TRBV28 to TRBJ2-6; the D gene could be TRBD1 or TRBD2 (5 bases each). In germline, CDR1 is MDHEN, CDR2 SYDVKM. V dropped 6 bases and J dropped 0 bases, with 12 bases sitting between them. This CDR3 is 16 amino acids long. The CDR3 spells CASSSGPISGANVLTF. The CDR3 coding sequence is TGTGCCAGCAGCTCGGGACCGATCTCTGGGGCCAACGTCCTGACTTTC.

V usage is TRBV5-5 and J usage is TRBJ1-4, with D possibly matching TRBD1 (5 bases). V lost 0 bases and J lost 10, with 7 bases in between. Germline V gene sequence: CDR1 SGHKS, CDR2 YYEKEE (reference sequence). CDR3 length: 12 amino acids. The CDR3, as DNA: TGTGCCAGCAGCTTGGAGGGGTCAAAACTGTTTTTT. Residues: CASSLEGSKLFF.

V is TRBV21-1 and J is TRBJ2-1; TRBD1 is taken as the D call from the table, unchecked against the DNA. TRBV21-1 is assigned pseudogene status. CDR3 length: 12 amino acids. CDR3 in amino acids: CASSSYRGQQFF. DNA for the CDR3: TGTGCCAGCAGCTCTTACAGGGGACAGCAGTTCTTC.

J is TRBJ1-1 and V is TRBV6-4; D is unclear. The V gene's germline CDR1 is MRHNA and CDR2 SNTAGT. The CDR3 loop spans 13 amino acids. As DNA, the CDR3 is TGTGACAGTACAAGGAGCATGAACACTGAAGCTTTCTTT. Its protein product is CDSTRSMNTEAFF.

The chain couples TRBV18 to TRBJ2-3; D is unresolved. The CDR3 consists of 15 residues. Trimming removed 1 base at V and 2 bases at J, with 10 bases between. Germline values: CDR1 KGHSH, CDR2 LQKENI. CDR3 sequence: CASSPLPGDTDTQYF. For the CDR3, the DNA is TGTGCCAGCTCACCACTCCCGGGTGACACAGATACGCAGTATTTT. Looking up the rest from reference TRBV18 and TRBJ2-3 gives the full variable domain: NAGVMQNPRHLVRRRGQEARLRCSPMKGHSHVYWYRQLPEEGLKFMVYLQKENIIDESGMPKERFSAEFPKEGPSILRIQQVVRGDSAAYFCASSPLPGDTDTQYFGPGTRLTVL.

The chain links TRBV29-1 to TRBJ1-4; TRBD1 aligns across 8 bases. V dropped 6 bases and J dropped 8; count of bases not matched to a gene: 11. The CDR3 has 14 residues. Looked up from germline, CDR1 is SQVTM and CDR2 is ANQGSEA. CDR3 region: CSVEFRTGYEKLFF. CDR3 in DNA: TGCAGCGTCGAATTCAGGACAGGGTACGAAAAACTGTTTTTT. The whole variable domain, filled in from reference TRBV29-1 and TRBJ1-4, reads SAVISQKPSRDICQRGTSLTIQCQVDSQVTMMFWYRQQPGQSLTLIATANQGSEATYESGFVIDKFPISRPNLTFSTLTVSNMSPEDSSIYLCSVEFRTGYEKLFFGSGTQLSVL.